This TCR beta chain was documented in a study of blood T cell repertoires in COVID-19. Study context: From the United States, Italy and Spain came samples of acute and convalescent COVID-19. PBMCs, B-cell-depleted T cells, or T cells provided the cDNA or gDNA that made up the material.

This clone was recorded only once. Germline V gene lookup returns CDR1 LGHNT and CDR2 FRNRAP. CDR3 length equals 17 residues. J gave up 1 base and V 4 bases, and 11 bases lay outside the gene matches. Original handling: Estimation of nucleated cell counts was performed using reference gene primer amplification. Sequenced by immunoSEQ multiplex PCR; TCRdb stores in-frame clones only, minus some. Clone size and V and J calls were adopted from that table, with D and trimming inferred from the DNA. Of roughly 180,000 clones in the sample, about four fifths were seen once. Recruits, aged roughly 18 to 90 years, lived in 20 to 30 US areas.

This chain joins TRBV12-5 and TRBJ1-1; the match to TRBD1 covers 8 bases. This TCR was recovered from a man aged 45-65 years who had recovered from COVID-19. Sequences were obtained from PBMCs or T cells enriched from blood (not recorded which). The chain's CDR3 is CASGSPLTGTGNTEAFF. The CDR3 region has the DNA TGTGCTAGTGGTTCGCCTCTAACCGGGACAGGGAACACTGAAGCTTTCTTT.